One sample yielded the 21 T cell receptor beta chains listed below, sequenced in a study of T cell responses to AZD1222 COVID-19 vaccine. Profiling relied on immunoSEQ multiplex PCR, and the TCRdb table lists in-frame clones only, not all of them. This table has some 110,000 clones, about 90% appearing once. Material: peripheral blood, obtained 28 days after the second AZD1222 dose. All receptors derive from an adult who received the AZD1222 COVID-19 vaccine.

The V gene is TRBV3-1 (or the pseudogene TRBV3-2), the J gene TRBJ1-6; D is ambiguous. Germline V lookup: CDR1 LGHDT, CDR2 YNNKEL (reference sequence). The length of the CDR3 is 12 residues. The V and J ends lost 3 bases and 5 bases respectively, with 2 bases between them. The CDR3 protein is CASSQNNSPLHF. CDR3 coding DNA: TGTGCCAGCAGCCAGAATAATTCACCCCTCCACTTT.

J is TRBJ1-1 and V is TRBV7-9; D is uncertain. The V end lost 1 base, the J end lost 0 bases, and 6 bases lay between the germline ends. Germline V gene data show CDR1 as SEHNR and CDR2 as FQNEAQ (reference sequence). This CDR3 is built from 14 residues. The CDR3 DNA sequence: TGTGCCAGCAGCTTAGGAGGTGTGAACACTGAAGCTTTCTTT. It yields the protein CASSLGGVNTEAFF.

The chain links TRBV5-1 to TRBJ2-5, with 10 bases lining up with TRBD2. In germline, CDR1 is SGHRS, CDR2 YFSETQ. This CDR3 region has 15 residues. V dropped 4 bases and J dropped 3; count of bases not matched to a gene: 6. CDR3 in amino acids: CASSIAGTSEETQYF. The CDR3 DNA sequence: TGCGCCAGCAGCATAGCCGGGACTAGCGAAGAGACCCAGTACTTC.

CDR3 nucleotide sequence: TGCGCCAGCAGTGAAAGCGGGGGGCTAGGCACCGGGGAGCTGTTTTTT. Its translation is CASSESGGLGTGELFF. The V and J genes are TRBV10-1 and TRBJ2-2; 9 bases map to TRBD2. The V gene end was trimmed by 3 bases and the J gene end by 4 bases; junction bases not matched to a gene: 6. Germline CDR1 and CDR2: WNHNN and SYGVQD (reference sequence). The CDR3 contains 16 residues.

The CDR3 DNA reads as TGTGCCAGCAGCTTGGCGATAGCGGGGGGGCCCACAGATACGCAGTATTTT. Its translation: CASSLAIAGGPTDTQYF. The J gene is TRBJ2-3, the V gene TRBV5-4, with TRBD2 matching over 11 bases. Looked up from germline, CDR1 is SGHNT and CDR2 is YYREEE (reference sequence). The CDR3 runs to 17 residues. The trim removed 0 bases at V and 2 bases at J, leaving 5 bases unmatched.

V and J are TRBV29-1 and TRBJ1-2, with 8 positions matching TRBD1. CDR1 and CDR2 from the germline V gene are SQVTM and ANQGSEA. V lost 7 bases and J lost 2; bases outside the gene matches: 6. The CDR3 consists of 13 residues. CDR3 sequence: CSAGQGQNYGYTF. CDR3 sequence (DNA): TGCAGCGCCGGACAGGGACAGAACTATGGCTACACCTTC.

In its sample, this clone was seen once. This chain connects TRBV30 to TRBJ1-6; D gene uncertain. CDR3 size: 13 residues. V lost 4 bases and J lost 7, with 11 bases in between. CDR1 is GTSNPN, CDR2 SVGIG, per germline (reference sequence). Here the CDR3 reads CAWTYVGNSPLHF. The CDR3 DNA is TGTGCCTGGACCTACGTCGGGAATTCACCCCTCCACTTT.

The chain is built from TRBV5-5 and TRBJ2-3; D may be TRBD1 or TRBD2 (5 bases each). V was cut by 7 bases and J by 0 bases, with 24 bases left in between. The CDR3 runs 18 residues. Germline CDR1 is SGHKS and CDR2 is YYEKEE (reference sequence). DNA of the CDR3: TGTGCCAGCTCAACCGGGGCGGGTCGCGCTCCGAGCACAGATACGCAGTATTTT. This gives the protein CASSTGAGRAPSTDTQYF.

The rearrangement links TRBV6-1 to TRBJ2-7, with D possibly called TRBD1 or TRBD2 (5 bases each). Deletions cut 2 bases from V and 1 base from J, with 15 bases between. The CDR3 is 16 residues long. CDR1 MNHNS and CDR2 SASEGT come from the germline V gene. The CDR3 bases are TGTGCCAGCAGTGAATCATTGTGGGACGCGTCCTACGAGCAGTACTTC. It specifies CASSESLWDASYEQYF.

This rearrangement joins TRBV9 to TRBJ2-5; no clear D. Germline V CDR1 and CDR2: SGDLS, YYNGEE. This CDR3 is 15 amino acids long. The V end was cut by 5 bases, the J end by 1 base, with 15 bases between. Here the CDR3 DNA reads TGTGCCAGCAGTGCTACGGGCGCTGGCCAAGAGACCCAGTACTTC. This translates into CASSATGAGQETQYF.

CDR3 sequence reads: CASSPRYEQYF. DNA for the CDR3: TGTGCCAGCAGCCCTAGATACGAGCAGTACTTC. The rearrangement links TRBV9 to TRBJ2-7; D not certain. The CDR3 consists of 11 residues. V was cut by 4 bases and J by 4 bases, with 6 bases left in between. The V gene's germline CDR1 is SGDLS and CDR2 YYNGEE.

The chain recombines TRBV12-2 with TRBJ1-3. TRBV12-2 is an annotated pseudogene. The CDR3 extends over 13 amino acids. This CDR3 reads CASRRNLGNTIYF. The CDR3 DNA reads TGTGCAAGTCGCCGTAACCTGGGAAACACCATATATTTT.

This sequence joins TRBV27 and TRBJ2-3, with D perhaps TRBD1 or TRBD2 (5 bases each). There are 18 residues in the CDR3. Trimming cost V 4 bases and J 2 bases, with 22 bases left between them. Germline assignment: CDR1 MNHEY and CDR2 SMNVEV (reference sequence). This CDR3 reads CASSSDPGRAGYTDTQYF. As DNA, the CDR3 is TGTGCCAGCAGTTCCGACCCGGGACGGGCGGGCTACACAGATACGCAGTATTTT.

The CDR3 nucleotides read TGTGCCACCAGTGATCCCACGCGGACAGGAGATTACGAGCAGTACTTC. Residues: CATSDPTRTGDYEQYF. V and J are TRBV24-1 and TRBJ2-7; 7 nucleotides match TRBD1. Germline CDR1 reads KGHDR; CDR2 reads SFDVKD. This CDR3 has 16 residues. The V and J ends lost 3 bases and 4 bases, in that order; junction bases with no gene match: 11.

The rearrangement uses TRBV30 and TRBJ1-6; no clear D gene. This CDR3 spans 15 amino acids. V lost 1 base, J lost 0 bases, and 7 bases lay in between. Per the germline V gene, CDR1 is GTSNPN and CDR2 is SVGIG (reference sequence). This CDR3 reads CAWSEESSYNSPLHF. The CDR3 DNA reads TGTGCCTGGAGTGAGGAGAGCTCCTATAATTCACCCCTCCACTTT.

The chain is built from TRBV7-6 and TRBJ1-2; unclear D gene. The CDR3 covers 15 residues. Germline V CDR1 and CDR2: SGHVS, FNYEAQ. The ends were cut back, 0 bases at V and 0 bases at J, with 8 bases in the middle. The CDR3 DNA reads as TGTGCCAGCAGCTTAGCGGGCGGCCCTAACTATGGCTACACCTTC. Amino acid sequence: CASSLAGGPNYGYTF.

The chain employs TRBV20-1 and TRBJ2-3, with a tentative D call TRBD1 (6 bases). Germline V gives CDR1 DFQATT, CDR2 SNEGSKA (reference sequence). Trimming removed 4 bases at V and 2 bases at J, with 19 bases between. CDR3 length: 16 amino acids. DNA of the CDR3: TGCAGTGCTACTGACAGGAGGTACGAACCCACAGATACGCAGTATTTT. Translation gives CSATDRRYEPTDTQYF.

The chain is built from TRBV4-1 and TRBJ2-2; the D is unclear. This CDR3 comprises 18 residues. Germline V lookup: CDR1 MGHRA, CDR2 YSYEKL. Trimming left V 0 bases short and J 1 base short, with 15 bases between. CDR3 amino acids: CASSQDWALAGNTGELFF. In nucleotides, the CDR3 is TGCGCCAGCAGCCAAGATTGGGCCCTTGCAGGGAACACCGGGGAGCTGTTTTTT.

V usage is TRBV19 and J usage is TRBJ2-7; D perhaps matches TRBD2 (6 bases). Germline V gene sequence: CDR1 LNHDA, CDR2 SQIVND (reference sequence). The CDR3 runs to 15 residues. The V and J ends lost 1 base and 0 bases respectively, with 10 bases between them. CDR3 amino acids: CASSIGDSGSYEQYF. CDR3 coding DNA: TGTGCCAGTAGTATAGGGGATAGCGGCTCCTACGAGCAGTACTTC.

CDR3 in DNA: TGTGCCAGCAGTGATTCCTTTTACGGGGAGACCTACGAGCAGTACTTC. Its protein is CASSDSFYGETYEQYF. This chain uses TRBV25-1 with TRBJ2-7; D is possibly TRBD2 (5 bases). Germline V gene sequence: CDR1 MGHDK, CDR2 SYGVNS. The CDR3 loop spans 16 amino acids. V was trimmed by 3 bases and J by 2 bases, leaving 17 bases between them.

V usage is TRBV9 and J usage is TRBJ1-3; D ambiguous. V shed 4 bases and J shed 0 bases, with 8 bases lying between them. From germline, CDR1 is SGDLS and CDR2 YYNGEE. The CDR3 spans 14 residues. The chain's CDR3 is CASSIQSSGNTIYF. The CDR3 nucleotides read TGTGCCAGCAGCATACAGAGCTCTGGAAACACCATATATTTT.